The entry that follows covers one T cell receptor (beta chain) sequence. This CDR3 spans 15 amino acids. CDR1 and CDR2 (germline): MGHRA, YSYEKL. V gave up 1 base and J gave up 2 bases; unmatched junction bases: 0. The repertoire was sequenced with immunoSEQ multiplex PCR; TCRdb's copy has only in-frame clones and lacks some. This repertoire shows about 9,100 clones, approximately 81% found once; its top ten account for less than 20%. This record belongs to a study of sequential checkpoint blockade in melanoma. The treatment is: randomized to nivolumab then ipilimumab (arm A) or the reverse (arm B). Live CD3+CD8+ CD19− CD56− cells were sorted from PBMCs.

V is TRBV4-1 and J is TRBJ1-5; TRBD1 agrees at 9 bases. This sequence originates from a human donor with melanoma. The starting material was CD8+ T cells sorted from blood (inferred from file names), obtained from a patient given nivolumab and ipilimumab in sequence. The CDR3 DNA reads as TGCGCCAGCAGCCAAGGGACAGGGGGCAATCAGCCCCAGCATTTT. Translating it yields CASSQGTGGNQPQHF.